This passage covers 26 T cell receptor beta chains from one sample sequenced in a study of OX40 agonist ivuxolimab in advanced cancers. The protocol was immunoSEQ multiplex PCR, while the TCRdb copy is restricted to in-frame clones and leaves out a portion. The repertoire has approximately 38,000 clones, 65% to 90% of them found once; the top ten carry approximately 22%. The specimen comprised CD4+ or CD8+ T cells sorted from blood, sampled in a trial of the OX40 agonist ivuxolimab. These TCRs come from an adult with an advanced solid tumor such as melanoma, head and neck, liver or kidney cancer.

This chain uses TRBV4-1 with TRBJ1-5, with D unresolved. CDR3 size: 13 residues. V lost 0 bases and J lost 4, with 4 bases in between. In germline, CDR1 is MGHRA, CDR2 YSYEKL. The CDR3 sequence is CASSQDLNQPQHF. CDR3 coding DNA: TGCGCCAGCAGCCAAGATCTGAATCAGCCCCAGCATTTT.

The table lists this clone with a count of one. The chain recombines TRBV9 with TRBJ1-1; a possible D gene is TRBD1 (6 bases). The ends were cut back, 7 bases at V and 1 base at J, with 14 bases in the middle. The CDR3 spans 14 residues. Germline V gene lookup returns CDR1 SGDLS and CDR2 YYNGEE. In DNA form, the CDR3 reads TGTGCCAGCTCCCGGGACATGTGGAACACTGAAGCTTTCTTT. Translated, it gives CASSRDMWNTEAFF.

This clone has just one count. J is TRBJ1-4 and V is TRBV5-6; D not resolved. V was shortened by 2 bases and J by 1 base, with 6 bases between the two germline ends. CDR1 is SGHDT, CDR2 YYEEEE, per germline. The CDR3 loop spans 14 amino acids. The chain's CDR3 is CASSFSETNEKLFF. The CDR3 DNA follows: TGTGCCAGCAGCTTTAGTGAAACTAATGAAAAACTGTTTTTT.

The CDR3 region has the DNA TGTGCCAGCAGAATAGCGGGAGGGGCCTACGAGCAGTACTTC. It encodes CASRIAGGAYEQYF. V gene TRBV28 combines with J gene TRBJ2-7; TRBD2 aligns across 11 bases. Germline V CDR1 and CDR2: MDHEN, SYDVKM. The V and J ends lost 6 bases and 2 bases, in that order; junction bases with no gene match: 3. CDR3 length: 14 residues. Complete variable domain (other parts from reference TRBV28 and TRBJ2-7): DVKVTQSSRYLVKRTGEKVFLECVQDMDHENMFWYRQDPGLGLRLIYFSYDVKMKEKGDIPEGYSVSREKKERFSLILESASTNQTSMYLCASRIAGGAYEQYFGPGTRLTVT.

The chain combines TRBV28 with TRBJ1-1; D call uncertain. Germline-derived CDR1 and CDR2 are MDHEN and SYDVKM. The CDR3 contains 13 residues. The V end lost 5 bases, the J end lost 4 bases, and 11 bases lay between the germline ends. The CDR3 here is CASSPSGSTEAFF. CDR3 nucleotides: TGTGCCAGCAGTCCCTCCGGGAGCACTGAAGCTTTCTTT. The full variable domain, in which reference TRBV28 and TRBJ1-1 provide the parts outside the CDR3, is DVKVTQSSRYLVKRTGEKVFLECVQDMDHENMFWYRQDPGLGLRLIYFSYDVKMKEKGDIPEGYSVSREKKERFSLILESASTNQTSMYLCASSPSGSTEAFFGQGTRLTVV.

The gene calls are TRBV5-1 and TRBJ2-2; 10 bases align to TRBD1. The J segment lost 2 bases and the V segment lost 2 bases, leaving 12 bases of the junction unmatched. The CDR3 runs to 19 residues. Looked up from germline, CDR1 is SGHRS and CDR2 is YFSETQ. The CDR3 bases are TGCGCCAGCAGCTTATACCCCCTTGGACAGGGGGGAAACACCGGGGAGCTGTTTTTT. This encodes CASSLYPLGQGGNTGELFF.

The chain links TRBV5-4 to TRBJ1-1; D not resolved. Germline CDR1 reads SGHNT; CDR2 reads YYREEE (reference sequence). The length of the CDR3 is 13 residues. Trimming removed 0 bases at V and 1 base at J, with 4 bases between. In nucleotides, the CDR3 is TGTGCCAGCAGCTTGGCAGGGAACACTGAAGCTTTCTTT. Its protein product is CASSLAGNTEAFF. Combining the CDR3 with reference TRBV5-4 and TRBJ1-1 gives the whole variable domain ETGVTQSPTHLIKTRGQQVTLRCSSQSGHNTVSWYQQALGQGPQFIFQYYREEENGRGNFPPRFSGLQFPNYSSELNVNALELDDSALYLCASSLAGNTEAFFGQGTRLTVV.

The CDR3, as DNA: TGTGCCAGCAGCGTAGCATGGGGGTACTCCTACGAGCAGTACTTC. The encoded protein is CASSVAWGYSYEQYF. This chain connects TRBV9 to TRBJ2-7, with D tentatively TRBD1 or TRBD2 (5 bases each). The V gene lost 0 bases and the J gene lost 0 bases, with 10 bases spanning the gap. The germline V gene encodes CDR1 SGDLS and CDR2 YYNGEE. CDR3 size: 15 residues.

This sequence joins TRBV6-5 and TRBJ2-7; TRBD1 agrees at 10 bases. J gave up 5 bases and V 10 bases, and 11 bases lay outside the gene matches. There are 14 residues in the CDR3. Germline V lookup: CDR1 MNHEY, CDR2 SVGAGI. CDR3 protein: CAITPGDRGHEQYF. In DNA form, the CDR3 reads TGTGCCATCACCCCGGGGGACAGGGGCCACGAGCAGTACTTC.

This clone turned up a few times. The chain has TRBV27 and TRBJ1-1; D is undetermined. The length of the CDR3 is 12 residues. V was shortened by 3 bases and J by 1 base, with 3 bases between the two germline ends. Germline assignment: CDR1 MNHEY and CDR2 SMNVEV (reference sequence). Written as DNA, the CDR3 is TGTGCCAGCAGTTTCGCGAACACTGAAGCTTTCTTT. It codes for CASSFANTEAFF.

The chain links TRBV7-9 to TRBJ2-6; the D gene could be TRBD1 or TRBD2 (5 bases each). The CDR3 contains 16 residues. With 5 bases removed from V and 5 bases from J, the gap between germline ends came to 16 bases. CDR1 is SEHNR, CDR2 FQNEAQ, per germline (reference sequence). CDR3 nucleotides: TGTGCCAGCAGCCCCTCCAGAGGGGAGAGGGCCAACGTCCTGACTTTC. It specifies CASSPSRGERANVLTF.

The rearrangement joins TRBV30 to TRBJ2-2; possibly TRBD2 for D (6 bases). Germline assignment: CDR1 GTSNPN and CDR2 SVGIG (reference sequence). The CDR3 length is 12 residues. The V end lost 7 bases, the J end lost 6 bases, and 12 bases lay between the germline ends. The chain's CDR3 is CASMGGAGELFF. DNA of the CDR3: TGTGCCTCCATGGGGGGAGCCGGGGAGCTGTTTTTT.

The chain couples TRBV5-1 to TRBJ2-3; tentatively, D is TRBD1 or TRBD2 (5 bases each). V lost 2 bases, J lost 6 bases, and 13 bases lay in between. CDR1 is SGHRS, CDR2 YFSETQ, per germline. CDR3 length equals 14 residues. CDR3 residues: CASSFTGPVDTQYF. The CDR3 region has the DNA TGCGCCAGCAGCTTCACGGGGCCGGTCGATACGCAGTATTTT.

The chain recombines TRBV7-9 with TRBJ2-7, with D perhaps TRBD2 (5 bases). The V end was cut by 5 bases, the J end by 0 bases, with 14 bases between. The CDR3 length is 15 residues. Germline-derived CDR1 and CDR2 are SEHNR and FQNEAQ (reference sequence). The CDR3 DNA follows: TGTGCCAGCAGCCCCCCAGGACTCACCTCCTACGAGCAGTACTTC. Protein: CASSPPGLTSYEQYF.

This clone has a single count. In DNA, the CDR3 is TGCGCCAGCAGCCTCTCAGGCTCTGGCTACACCTTC. It specifies CASSLSGSGYTF. The rearrangement uses TRBV4-1 and TRBJ1-2; D is undetermined. Deletions cut 4 bases from V and 7 bases from J, with 10 bases between. CDR1 and CDR2 (germline): MGHRA, YSYEKL. The CDR3 totals 12 residues.

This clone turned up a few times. CDR3 sequence (DNA): TGTGCCAGCAGCCAAACTACGAGCTCCTACAATGAGCAGTTCTTC. As protein: CASSQTTSSYNEQFF. The chain has TRBV7-6 and TRBJ2-1; D remains ambiguous. V was trimmed by 5 bases and J by 0 bases, leaving 11 bases between them. Germline V gene lookup returns CDR1 SGHVS and CDR2 FNYEAQ. The CDR3 is 15 amino acids. The full variable domain, with the rest looked up from reference TRBV7-6 and TRBJ2-1, is GAGVSQSPRYKVTKRGQDVALRCDPISGHVSLYWYRQALGQGPEFLTYFNYEAQQDKSGLPNDRFSAERPEGSISTLTIQRTEQRDSAMYRCASSQTTSSYNEQFFGPGTRLTVL.

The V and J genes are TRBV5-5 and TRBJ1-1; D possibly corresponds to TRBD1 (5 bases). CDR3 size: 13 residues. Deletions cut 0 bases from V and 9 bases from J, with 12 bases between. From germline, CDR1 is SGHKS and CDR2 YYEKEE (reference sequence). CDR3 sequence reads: CASSLVSGAQAFF. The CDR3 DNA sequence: TGTGCCAGCAGCTTGGTTTCTGGGGCTCAAGCTTTCTTT.

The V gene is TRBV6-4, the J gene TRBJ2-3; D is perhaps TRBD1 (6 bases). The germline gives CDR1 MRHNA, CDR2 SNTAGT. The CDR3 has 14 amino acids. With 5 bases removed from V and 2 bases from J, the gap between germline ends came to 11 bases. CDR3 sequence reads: CASSPGQDTDTQYF. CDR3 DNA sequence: TGTGCCAGCAGTCCGGGACAAGACACAGATACGCAGTATTTT.

The DNA for the CDR3 is TGTGCCAGCAGTTTAGAGGGAGCAGGGTCCAGCAATCAGCCCCAGCATTTT. Its translation: CASSLEGAGSSNQPQHF. The rearrangement joins TRBV27 to TRBJ1-5; tentative D call: TRBD1 (5 bases). Germline V gives CDR1 MNHEY, CDR2 SMNVEV (reference sequence). The CDR3 has 17 amino acids. V was clipped by 2 bases and J by 1 base, with 15 bases between them.

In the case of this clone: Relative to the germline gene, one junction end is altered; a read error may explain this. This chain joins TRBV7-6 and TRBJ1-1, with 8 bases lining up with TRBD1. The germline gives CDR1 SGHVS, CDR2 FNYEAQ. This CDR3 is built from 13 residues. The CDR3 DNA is TGTGCCAACAGCACGGACAGGGCCGCTGAAGCTTTCTTT. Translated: CANSTDRAAEAFF.

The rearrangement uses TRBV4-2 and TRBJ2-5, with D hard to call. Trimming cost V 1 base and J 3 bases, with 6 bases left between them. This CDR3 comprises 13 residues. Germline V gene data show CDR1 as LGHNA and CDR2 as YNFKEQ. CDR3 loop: CASSQVNEETQYF. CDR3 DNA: TGTGCCAGCAGCCAAGTAAATGAAGAGACCCAGTACTTC.

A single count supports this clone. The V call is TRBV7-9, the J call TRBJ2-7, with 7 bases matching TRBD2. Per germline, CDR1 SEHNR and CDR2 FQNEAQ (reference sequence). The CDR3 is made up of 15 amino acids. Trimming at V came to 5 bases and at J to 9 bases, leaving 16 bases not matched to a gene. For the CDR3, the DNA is TGTGCCAGCAGCCAACGACTAGCTGCAGCAAATGTGCAGTACTTC. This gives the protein CASSQRLAAANVQYF.

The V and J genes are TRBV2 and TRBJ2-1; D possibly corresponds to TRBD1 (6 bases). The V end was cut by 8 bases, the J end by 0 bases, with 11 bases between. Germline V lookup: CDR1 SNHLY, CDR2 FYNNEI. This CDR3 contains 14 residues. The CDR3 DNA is TGTGCCAGCGACACAGGGACCTCCTACAATGAGCAGTTCTTC. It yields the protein CASDTGTSYNEQFF.

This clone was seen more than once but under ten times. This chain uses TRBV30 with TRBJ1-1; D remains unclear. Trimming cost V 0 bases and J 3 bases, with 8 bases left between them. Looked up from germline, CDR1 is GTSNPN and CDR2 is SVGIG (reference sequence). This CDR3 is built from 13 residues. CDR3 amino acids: CAWSVLAYTEAFF. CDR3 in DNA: TGTGCCTGGAGTGTACTTGCCTACACTGAAGCTTTCTTT.

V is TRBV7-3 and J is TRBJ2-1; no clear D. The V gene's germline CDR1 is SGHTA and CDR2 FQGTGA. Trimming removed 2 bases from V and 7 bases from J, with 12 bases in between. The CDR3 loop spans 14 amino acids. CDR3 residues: CASSLCLGVNEQFF. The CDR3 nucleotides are TGTGCCAGCAGCTTATGTCTAGGAGTTAATGAGCAGTTCTTC.

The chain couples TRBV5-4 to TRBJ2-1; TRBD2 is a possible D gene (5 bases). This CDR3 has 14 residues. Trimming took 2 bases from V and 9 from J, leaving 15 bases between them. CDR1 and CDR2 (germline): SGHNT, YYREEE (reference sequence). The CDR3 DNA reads TGTGCCAGCAGCTTTGGCCCGGGGAGCGGTGAGCAGTTCTTC. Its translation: CASSFGPGSGEQFF.